This is a list of T cell receptor beta chains from one sample in a study of HIV-infected patients and healthy controls. TCRdb used MiXCR to reprocess the 5' RACE reads, holding one entry per CDR3 protein. The sample contains around 5,800 distinct CDR3 sequences, roughly 10% of which appear only once. The input for sequencing was blood, taken before antiretroviral therapy. The source of these receptors is an adult with HIV infection. CDR3s leave out the opening cysteine and the closing phenylalanine or tryptophan. The order of the fields is J gene, V gene, CDR3 protein.

J gene: TRBJ2-1
V gene: TRBV4-1
CDR3 protein: ASSQDRFYGEQF

J gene: TRBJ2-6
V gene: TRBV6-5
CDR3 protein: ASSEGWSAGANVLT

J gene: TRBJ1-2
V gene: TRBV7-9
CDR3 protein: ASIKGLNYGYT

J gene: TRBJ1-1
V gene: TRBV12-3/TRBV12-4
CDR3 protein: ASSLWDSQGTEAF

J gene: TRBJ2-7
V gene: TRBV6-5
CDR3 protein: ASSYGSSSYEQY

J gene: TRBJ1-2
V gene: TRBV5-1
CDR3 protein: ASSENHGYT

J gene: TRBJ2-5
V gene: TRBV4-2
CDR3 protein: ASSPGTSGSETQY

J gene: TRBJ2-7
V gene: TRBV5-4
CDR3 protein: DSSLEPGQGYEQY

J gene: TRBJ1-5
V gene: TRBV7-9
CDR3 protein: ASSSGQGAGQPQH

J gene: TRBJ2-1
V gene: TRBV7-2
CDR3 protein: ASSGLTSGGGHEQF

J gene: TRBJ2-2
V gene: TRBV6-6
CDR3 protein: ASSSPPGTGKTGELF

J gene: TRBJ2-1
V gene: TRBV5-5
CDR3 protein: ASSLGVGGIDNEQF

J gene: TRBJ1-1
V gene: TRBV18
CDR3 protein: ASSPPPSNTEAF

J gene: TRBJ1-1
V gene: TRBV6-2/TRBV6-3
CDR3 protein: ASRTGGTEAF

J gene: TRBJ1-1
V gene: TRBV4-2
CDR3 protein: ASSRGNTNTEAF

J gene: TRBJ1-5
V gene: TRBV6-1
CDR3 protein: ASSPPSQPQH

J gene: TRBJ2-4
V gene: TRBV12-3/TRBV12-4
CDR3 protein: ASSYSAESIQY

J gene: TRBJ2-6
V gene: TRBV7-2
CDR3 protein: ASSLAETNSGANVLT

J gene: TRBJ1-2
V gene: TRBV6-5
CDR3 protein: ASTYRGDGYT

J gene: TRBJ2-4
V gene: TRBV6-2/TRBV6-3
CDR3 protein: ASSYERVAKNIQY

J gene: TRBJ1-4
V gene: TRBV5-1
CDR3 protein: ASSPSRATNEKLF

J gene: TRBJ2-2
V gene: TRBV4-1
CDR3 protein: ASSPQGRTGELF

J gene: TRBJ1-5
V gene: TRBV21-1
CDR3 protein: ASSKGKGNNQPQH

J gene: TRBJ2-3
V gene: TRBV7-2
CDR3 protein: ASSPSKADTQY

J gene: TRBJ2-2
V gene: TRBV12-3/TRBV12-4
CDR3 protein: ASRTQGSNTGELF

J gene: TRBJ2-1
V gene: TRBV9
CDR3 protein: ASSVEGSGTWDEQF

J gene: TRBJ2-7
V gene: TRBV5-5
CDR3 protein: ASSPLGAYEQY

J gene: TRBJ1-1
V gene: TRBV28
CDR3 protein: ASSYYGEKAF

J gene: TRBJ2-1
V gene: TRBV6-4
CDR3 protein: ASSAEGAPYNEQF

J gene: TRBJ2-1
V gene: TRBV28
CDR3 protein: ASRWEGSSYNEQF

J gene: TRBJ2-3
V gene: TRBV20-1
CDR3 protein: SARDFSGKSNVAWDTQY